A selection of T cell receptor beta chains follows, all from one sample in a study of blood T cells in healthy people across ages. Each CDR3 protein gets one entry after TCRdb re-called the 5' RACE reads with MiXCR. The sample shows over 950,000 distinct CDR3 sequences, approximately 38% of them seen only once. Sequenced: blood. These TCRs come from a man aged 18 to 29 in good health. Each CDR3 is given with its conserved first and last residue. D genes are given only for firm matches. Clone size appears in some rows only: once, few, many, or a class for an expanded clone.

TRBJ2-2	-	-	TRBV12-3/TRBV12-4	CASSPGFTGGLFF	TGTGCCAGCAGTCCCGGGTTCACCGGGGGGCTGTTTTTT
TRBJ2-7	few	TRBD2	TRBV2	CASRGRAGEVIREQYF	TGTGCCAGCAGGGGCCGAGCGGGGGAGGTTATACGCGAGCAGTACTTC
TRBJ1-2	-	-	TRBV12-3/TRBV12-4	CATESSGGANYGYTF	TGTGCCACCGAGAGCTCGGGGGGCGCGAACTATGGCTACACCTTC
TRBJ2-5	few	-	TRBV27	CASSLRFDQETQYF	TGTGCCAGCAGCCTCAGGTTCGACCAAGAGACCCAGTACTTC
TRBJ2-7	-	-	TRBV2	CASSGAFEQYF	TGTGCCAGCAGTGGGGCTTTTGAGCAGTACTTC
TRBJ2-5	-	TRBD1	TRBV2	CASRGGRVPNRQETQYF	TGTGCCAGCAGAGGGGGCAGGGTCCCCAACCGGCAAGAGACCCAGTACTTC
TRBJ2-5	-	-	TRBV5-1	CASRYDHGPQETQYF	TGCGCCAGCAGATATGACCATGGACCTCAGGAGACCCAGTACTTC
TRBJ1-1	few	-	TRBV25-1	CASSALEAGNTEAFF	TGTGCCAGCAGTGCACTCGAGGCAGGGAACACTGAAGCTTTCTTT
TRBJ1-5	-	TRBD1	TRBV20-1	CSAGRTGDLSNQPQHF	TGCAGTGCTGGACGCACAGGGGACCTCAGCAATCAGCCCCAGCATTTT
TRBJ2-3	-	-	TRBV24-1	CATKDGASTDTQYF	TGTGCCACCAAGGACGGTGCTAGCACAGATACGCAGTATTTT
TRBJ1-6	-	TRBD1	TRBV6-2/TRBV6-3	CASILTGANSPPHF	TGTGCCAGCATTCTGACAGGGGCGAATTCACCCCCCCACTTT
TRBJ1-2	-	-	TRBV29-1	CSVESLGANYGYTF	TGCAGCGTTGAATCTCTAGGAGCTAACTATGGCTACACCTTC
TRBJ1-1	-	-	TRBV12-3/TRBV12-4	CASRRGALNTEAFF	TGTGCCAGCAGGCGCGGGGCTCTGAACACTGAAGCTTTCTTT
TRBJ1-4	-	TRBD1	TRBV7-2	CASSFRLGTGEEKLFF	TGTGCCAGCAGCTTTCGCCTGGGGACAGGGGAGGAAAAACTGTTTTTT
TRBJ1-2	-	-	TRBV29-1	CSVRLQGTYGYTF	TGCAGCGTGAGACTACAGGGCACCTATGGCTACACCTTC
TRBJ2-1	-	TRBD1	TRBV6-1	CASSRDREIDPLYMDEQFF	TGTGCCAGCAGTAGGGACAGGGAAATCGATCCGCTCTATATGGATGAGCAGTTCTTC
TRBJ2-1	-	TRBD2	TRBV11-1	CASSLVSGTSGYNEQFF	TGTGCCAGCAGCTTAGTTTCAGGGACTAGCGGCTACAATGAGCAGTTCTTC
TRBJ1-5	-	-	TRBV4-1	CASSQVLSGPQHF	TGCGCCAGCAGCCAAGTTCTCTCGGGACCCCAGCATTTT
TRBJ1-2	few	-	TRBV5-1	CASSQEATAQNYGYTF	TGCGCCAGCAGCCAGGAAGCGACAGCGCAGAACTATGGCTACACCTTC
TRBJ1-2	-	TRBD1	TRBV5-1	CASSFEDRGDYGYTF	TGCGCCAGCAGCTTCGAGGACAGGGGTGACTATGGCTACACCTTC
TRBJ2-3	many	TRBD1	TRBV20-1	CSARTGYTDTQYF	TGCAGTGCTCGGACAGGGTACACAGATACGCAGTATTTT
TRBJ1-5	-	-	TRBV6-2/TRBV6-3	CASSYEGTGNQPQHF	TGTGCCAGCAGTTACGAGGGGACGGGCAATCAGCCCCAGCATTTT
TRBJ1-1	-	-	TRBV20-1	CSATALTGMNTEAFF	TGCAGTGCTACAGCTTTAACAGGAATGAACACTGAAGCTTTCTTT
TRBJ2-7	few	-	TRBV10-3	CAISQPGGSYEQYF	TGTGCCATCAGTCAACCGGGCGGCTCCTACGAGCAGTACTTC
TRBJ2-1	-	-	TRBV7-2	CASSLGRDFPEQFF	TGTGCCAGCAGCTTAGGCCGGGACTTCCCTGAGCAGTTCTTC
TRBJ2-2	few	-	TRBV7-3	CASIQVVFTGELFF	TGTGCCAGCATCCAAGTGGTGTTTACCGGGGAGCTGTTTTTT
TRBJ2-1	few	-	TRBV12-3/TRBV12-4	CASSPYRGGEQFF	TGTGCCAGCAGTCCCTACAGGGGGGGTGAGCAGTTCTTC
TRBJ1-2	few	-	TRBV28	CASSFQEDGYTF	TGTGCCAGCAGTTTCCAGGAAGATGGCTACACCTTC
TRBJ2-2	-	-	TRBV6-1	CASSVRHRGGELFF	TGTGCCAGCAGCGTCAGGCATAGGGGCGGGGAGCTGTTTTTT
TRBJ2-5	few	-	TRBV20-1	CSPLLGQGTLETQYF	TGCAGCCCCCTTTTAGGGCAGGGAACCTTAGAGACCCAGTACTTC